These 30 T cell receptor beta chains share one sample of origin, sequenced in a study of metastatic and nonmetastatic thyroid tumors. Through MiXCR, TCRdb re-clonotyped the PCR reads. The table has approximately 30,000 clones, over 12% seen once. Thyroid surgery was preceded by no treatment in any patient. Sequenced: blood. These receptors were taken from a male donor with papillary thyroid cancer or a benign thyroid nodule (not recorded which). Some clones in this sample may be carry-over from other donors' samples.

There are many counts of this clone. This chain joins TRBV12-3 or TRBV12-4 and TRBJ2-5, with 7 bases aligning to TRBD2. V was pared by 6 bases and J by 3 bases, with 4 bases of the junction left unmatched. The CDR3 extends over 13 amino acids. CDR3 in amino acids: CASRLGGEETQYF. The CDR3 DNA is TGTGCCAGCAGACTGGGGGGGGAAGAGACCCAGTACTTC.

Regarding this clone: A read error is possible here, since a much larger clone lies one base away. V gene TRBV7-6 combines with J gene TRBJ2-3, with 8 positions matching TRBD1. Germline lookup yields CDR1 SGHVS and CDR2 FNYEAQ. The CDR3 extends over 15 amino acids. The CDR3 loop reads CVSSSIRGLTDMQYF. CDR3 bases: TGTGTCAGCAGCTCCATCAGGGGGCTCACAGATATGCAGTATTTT.

This clone was found a few times. This chain joins TRBV2 and TRBJ1-1, with TRBD1 matching over 7 bases. Germline V gives CDR1 SNHLY, CDR2 FYNNEI. This CDR3 contains 12 residues. The V and J ends lost 8 bases and 5 bases, in that order; junction bases with no gene match: 5. The CDR3 loop reads CASVQGCTEAFF. The DNA for the CDR3 is TGTGCCAGCGTACAGGGGTGTACTGAAGCTTTCTTT.

This clone was counted many times. The chain recombines TRBV4-1 with TRBJ2-5; unclear D gene. Germline V gives CDR1 MGHRA, CDR2 YSYEKL. The ends were cut back, 2 bases at V and 5 bases at J, with 9 bases in the middle. The CDR3 is 13 amino acids. The CDR3 DNA sequence: TGCGCCAGCAGCCAATTCAAGAGGGAGACCCAGTACTTC. Its translation is CASSQFKRETQYF.

This clone came up many times. The chain employs TRBV29-1 and TRBJ2-3, with 9 bases identical to TRBD2. The junction had 7 bases not matched to a gene; V was cut back by 2 bases and J by 1 base. In germline, CDR1 is SQVTM, CDR2 ANQGSEA. The CDR3 covers 16 residues. CDR3 coding DNA: TGCAGCGTTGAAAGGGCAGCGGGGGGAGGCACAGATACGCAGTATTTT. The encoded protein is CSVERAAGGGTDTQYF.

This clone was detected many times. This clone may be a read error of a much larger clone one base away. V is TRBV9 and J is TRBJ1-2; D not certain. CDR3 length: 13 residues. CDR1 and CDR2 from the germline V gene are SGDLS and YYNGEE. CDR3 DNA: TGTGCCAGCAGCGCGACGGTAAACTATGGCTACATCTTC. It specifies CASSATVNYGYIF.

This clone has at least ten counts. This chain joins TRBV2 and TRBJ2-3; 12 positions agree with TRBD2. In germline, CDR1 is SNHLY, CDR2 FYNNEI. CDR3 size: 16 residues. V lost 6 bases, J lost 0 bases, and 4 bases stayed unmatched. The CDR3 reads CASRRLAGASTDTQYF. CDR3 DNA sequence: TGTGCCAGCAGACGACTAGCGGGGGCTAGCACAGATACGCAGTATTTT.

To note about this clone: The germline gene is not matched at one end of the junction; a read error may be the cause. Other DNA sequences in the same sample also yield this CDR3. The rearrangement uses TRBV9 and TRBJ2-2; a weak D match, TRBD2 (5 bases). Germline-derived CDR1 and CDR2 are SGDLS and YYNGEE. The CDR3 is 15 residues long. The CDR3 loop reads CASSRDSLNTGELFF. The CDR3 coding sequence is TGTGCCAGCTCCCGCGACTCTCTGAACACCGGGGAGCTTTTTTTT. The full variable domain, with the rest looked up from reference TRBV9 and TRBJ2-2, is DSGVTQTPKHLITATGQRVTLRCSPRSGDLSVYWYQQSLDQGLQFLIQYYNGEERAKGNILERFSAQQFPDLHSELNLSSLELGDSALYFCASSRDSLNTGELFFGEGSRLTVL.

This clone was counted at least ten times. The CDR3 coding sequence is TGTGCCAGCAGCCCGGTTACTGGGACAGCTGAAGCTTTCTTT. It translates to CASSPVTGTAEAFF. This sequence joins TRBV7-9 and TRBJ1-1; 7 bases line up with TRBD1. Germline lookup yields CDR1 SEHNR and CDR2 FQNEAQ (reference sequence). CDR3 size: 14 residues. The J segment lost 6 bases and the V segment lost 5 bases, leaving 9 bases of the junction unmatched.

About this clone: A much larger clone is a single base away; this may be a read error. This sequence joins TRBV7-3 and TRBJ2-7, with TRBD1 matching 8 bases. Germline CDR1 reads SGHTA; CDR2 reads FQGTGA. The CDR3 has 15 amino acids. J gave up 3 bases and V 8 bases, and 12 bases lay outside the gene matches. Here the CDR3 reads CASGPQTGAVYEQYF. The CDR3 bases are TGTGCCAGCGGCCCTCAGACAGGGGCAGTCTACGAGCAGTACTTC.

Sample share makes this clone medium-sized. The chain has TRBV11-3 and TRBJ2-7, with D unresolved. V was pared by 5 bases and J by 4 bases, with 6 bases between. Germline CDR1 is SGHNT and CDR2 is YENEEA. The CDR3 has 11 amino acids. The CDR3 DNA reads TGTGCCAGCAGCATCATGTACGAGCAGTACTTC. Translated, it gives CASSIMYEQYF.

The rearrangement links TRBV7-2 to TRBJ2-7; TRBD2 agrees at 9 bases. This CDR3 region has 15 residues. Trimming took 5 bases from V and 4 from J; bases not matched to a gene: 9. The germline V gene has CDR1 SGHTA and CDR2 FQGNSA. The CDR3: CASSVIAGVGYEQYF. The CDR3 nucleotides read TGTGCCAGCAGCGTAATAGCGGGAGTGGGGTACGAGCAGTACTTC. The full variable domain, its missing parts supplied by reference TRBV7-2 and TRBJ2-7, is GAGVSQSPSNKVTEKGKDVELRCDPISGHTALYWYRQSLGQGLEFLIYFQGNSAPDKSGLPSDRFSAERTGGSVSTLTIQRTQQEDSAVYLCASSVIAGVGYEQYFGPGTRLTVT.

This clone was detected a few times. The genes are TRBV12-5 and TRBJ2-1; 11 bases match TRBD1. V gave up 2 bases and J gave up 7 bases; unmatched junction bases: 4. From germline, CDR1 is LGHNT and CDR2 FRNRAP. This CDR3 region has 15 residues. The CDR3 nucleotides read TGTGCTAGTGGTTTGAACGGGACAGGGGGGAATGAGCAGTTCTTC. It encodes CASGLNGTGGNEQFF.

This clone was seen ten or more times. A read error is possible here, since a much larger clone lies one base away. This same CDR3 is encoded by further DNA sequences in the sample. The chain is built from TRBV9 and TRBJ1-2; 7 bases are a match to TRBD1. Per germline, CDR1 SGDLS and CDR2 YYNGEE. The CDR3 loop spans 14 amino acids. The CDR3 DNA reads as TGCGCCAGCAATTCCGGGACAGCTAACTATGGCTACACCTTC. It specifies CASNSGTANYGYTF.

This clone has a count of ten or more. The genes are TRBV5-4 and TRBJ1-6, with 7 positions matching TRBD1. This CDR3 is built from 16 residues. CDR1 and CDR2 (germline): SGHNT, YYREEE (reference sequence). The V segment lost 3 bases and the J segment 3 bases; nucleotides outside the gene matches: 6. CDR3 in amino acids: CASSYAGGVYNSPLHF. As DNA, the CDR3 is TGTGCCAGCAGCTACGCAGGGGGTGTCTATAATTCACCCCTCCACTTT.

This clone was seen only a few times. The junction and the germline gene differ at one end; a read error may be behind it. The J gene is TRBJ2-6, the V gene TRBV6-1; 7 bases agree with TRBD1. The CDR3 runs to 14 residues. Germline loops: CDR1 MNHNS, CDR2 SASEGT. The CDR3 is CAGQVAPGANFLTF. The CDR3 DNA is TGTGCCGGACAGGTGGCGCCTGGGGCCAACTTCCTGACTTTC.

In this sample, this clone turned up many times. The chain recombines TRBV27 with TRBJ1-2; D perhaps matches TRBD1 (5 bases). Germline loops: CDR1 MNHEY, CDR2 SMNVEV (reference sequence). The CDR3 runs to 19 residues. V was cut by 4 bases and J by 2 bases, with 26 bases left in between. CDR3 nucleotides: TGTGCCAGCAGTTCGCTCTCCCGGGACCTCCCACGGCGAAACTATGGCTACACCTTC. Its translation is CASSSLSRDLPRRNYGYTF.

This clone was recorded many times. The V and J genes are TRBV7-9 and TRBJ2-1; D might be TRBD1 (5 bases). There are 14 residues in the CDR3. With 3 bases removed from V and 7 bases from J, the gap between germline ends came to 13 bases. CDR1 is SEHNR and CDR2 is FQNEAQ in the germline V gene (reference sequence). The CDR3 sequence: CASSFSQGMNEQFF. CDR3 in DNA: TGTGCCAGCAGCTTTTCCCAGGGTATGAATGAGCAGTTCTTC.

V usage is TRBV20-1 and J usage is TRBJ2-7; D not resolved. There are 14 residues in the CDR3. The V end lost 1 base, the J end lost 0 bases, and 10 bases lay between the germline ends. Looked up from germline, CDR1 is DFQATT and CDR2 is SNEGSKA (reference sequence). The CDR3 bases are TGCAGTGCTAGAGGCGAAATGAGCTCCTACGAGCAGTACTTC. As protein: CSARGEMSSYEQYF.

This clone was seen repeatedly, ten times or more. The chain carries TRBV19 and TRBJ1-1, with D unresolved. The CDR3 totals 13 residues. Trimming removed 6 bases from V and 4 bases from J, with 12 bases in between. Germline loops: CDR1 LNHDA, CDR2 SQIVND (reference sequence). The CDR3 is CASSLWGITEAFF. The CDR3 DNA follows: TGTGCCAGTAGCCTGTGGGGTATCACTGAAGCTTTCTTT.

In its sample, this clone was seen many times. The chain uses TRBV20-1 and TRBJ2-4; no clear D gene. Germline CDR1 is DFQATT and CDR2 is SNEGSKA (reference sequence). The CDR3 is 13 residues long. V lost 0 bases, J lost 5 bases, and 8 bases lay in between. The CDR3 region has the DNA TGCAGTGCTAGAGAAGCTGGGGAAAACATTCAGTACTTC. It codes for CSAREAGENIQYF.

Remarks on this clone: One junction end disagrees with the germline gene, perhaps due to a read error. The CDR3 DNA is TGCGCCAGCAGCCTGGAACAGCAGGCCCGCACATATACGCAGTATTTT. Translating it yields CASSLEQQARTYTQYF. The chain carries TRBV5-1 and TRBJ2-3; D is uncertain. This CDR3 comprises 16 residues. From germline, CDR1 is SGHRS and CDR2 YFSETQ.

V is TRBV6-1 and J is TRBJ2-3; D is possibly TRBD1 (6 bases). The CDR3 length is 14 residues. The V and J ends lost 7 bases and 3 bases respectively, with 14 bases between them. Germline V CDR1 and CDR2: MNHNS, SASEGT. CDR3 sequence reads: CASIPYRVTDTQYF. CDR3 nucleotides: TGTGCCAGCATCCCATACAGGGTAACAGATACGCAGTATTTT.

This clone was detected many times. The V gene is TRBV3-1, the J gene TRBJ2-5; D remains ambiguous. The CDR3 totals 12 residues. Trimming pared 2 bases from V and 3 bases from J, leaving 4 bases between. Germline assignment: CDR1 LGHDT and CDR2 YNNKEL (reference sequence). This CDR3 reads CASSQSKETQYF. In nucleotides, the CDR3 is TGTGCCAGCAGCCAAAGCAAAGAGACCCAGTACTTC.

This clone was counted ten times or more. The gene calls are TRBV7-9 and TRBJ1-4; D gene ambiguous. The CDR3 loop spans 12 amino acids. Germline loops: CDR1 SEHNR, CDR2 FQNEAQ (reference sequence). Trimming took 4 bases from V and 14 from J, leaving 14 bases between them. The CDR3 region has the DNA TGTGCCAGCAGCTCACCCCCCTGGAGGCTGTTTTTT. Its protein product is CASSSPPWRLFF.

This clone was counted once. V is TRBV2 and J is TRBJ2-2; TRBD1 matches at 7 bases. V gave up 3 bases and J gave up 5 bases; unmatched junction bases: 3. This CDR3 comprises 14 residues. CDR1 is SNHLY and CDR2 is FYNNEI in the germline V gene. The CDR3, as DNA: TGTGCCAGCAGTGAGACGACAGGGACCGGGGAGCTGTTTTTT. Its protein is CASSETTGTGELFF. The full variable domain, rest sourced from reference TRBV2 and TRBJ2-2, is EPEVTQTPSHQVTQMGQEVILRCVPISNHLYFYWYRQILGQKVEFLVSFYNNEISEKSEIFDDQFSVERPDGSNFTLKIRSTKLEDSAMYFCASSETTGTGELFFGEGSRLTVL.

The table lists this clone with many counts. The chain joins TRBV6-2 or TRBV6-3 to TRBJ2-1; D gene uncertain. Germline V CDR1 and CDR2: MNHEY, SVGEGT. V lost 6 bases to trimming and J lost 2 bases, with 11 bases between them. This CDR3 is built from 14 residues. The chain's CDR3 is CASRTPEPYNEQFF. As DNA, the CDR3 is TGTGCCAGCAGGACCCCAGAGCCCTACAATGAGCAGTTCTTC.

This clone has at least ten counts. The chain combines TRBV27 with TRBJ1-2, with 8 positions matching TRBD1. The germline V gene has CDR1 MNHEY and CDR2 SMNVEV (reference sequence). This CDR3 region has 13 residues. With 5 bases clipped from V and 7 bases from J, the junction kept 6 bases outside the gene matches. CDR3 DNA: TGTGCCAGCAGTATAGGGACAGGAGGTGGCTACACCTTC. Translation: CASSIGTGGGYTF.

The sample holds many counts of this clone. The DNA for the CDR3 is TGCGCCAGCAGCCAGCAGACTAGCGGGGCAGATACGCAGTATTTT. Translation: CASSQQTSGADTQYF. The chain employs TRBV5-1 and TRBJ2-3, with 11 bases that match TRBD2. Germline CDR1 SGHRS, CDR2 YFSETQ. The CDR3 consists of 15 residues. Trimming took 4 bases from V and 4 from J; bases not matched to a gene: 5.

This clone was seen ten or more times. CDR3 sequence: CASSYLYAAYEQFF. Written as DNA, the CDR3 is TGTGCCAGCAGTTACCTTTATGCCGCCTATGAGCAGTTCTTC. The V call is TRBV6-6, the J call TRBJ2-1; no firm D call. The V gene lost 2 bases and the J gene lost 8 bases, with 13 bases spanning the gap. This CDR3 has 14 residues. Looked up from germline, CDR1 is MNHNY and CDR2 is SVGAGI (reference sequence).